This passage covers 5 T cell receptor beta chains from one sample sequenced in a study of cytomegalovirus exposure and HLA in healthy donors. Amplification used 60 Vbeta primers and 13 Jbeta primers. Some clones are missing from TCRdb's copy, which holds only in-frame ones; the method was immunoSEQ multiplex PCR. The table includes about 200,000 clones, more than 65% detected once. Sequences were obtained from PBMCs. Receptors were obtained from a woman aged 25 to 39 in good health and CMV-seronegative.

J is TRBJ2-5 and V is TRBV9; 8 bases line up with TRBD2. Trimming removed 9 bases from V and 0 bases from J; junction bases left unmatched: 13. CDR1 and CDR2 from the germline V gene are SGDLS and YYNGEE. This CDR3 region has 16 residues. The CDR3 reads CAIPGVAGNYQETQYF. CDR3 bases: TGTGCCATTCCGGGGGTAGCGGGGAACTACCAAGAGACCCAGTACTTC.

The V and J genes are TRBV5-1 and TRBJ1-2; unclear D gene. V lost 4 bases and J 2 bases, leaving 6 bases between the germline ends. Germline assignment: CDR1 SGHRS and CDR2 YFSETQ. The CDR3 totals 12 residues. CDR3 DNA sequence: TGCGCCAGCAGCAACACGAACTATGGCTACACCTTC. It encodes CASSNTNYGYTF.

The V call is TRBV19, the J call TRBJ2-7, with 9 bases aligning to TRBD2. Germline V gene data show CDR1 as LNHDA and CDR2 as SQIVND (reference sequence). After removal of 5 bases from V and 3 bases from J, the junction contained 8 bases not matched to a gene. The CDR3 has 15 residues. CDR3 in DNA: TGTGCCAGTAGTTTCTCTAGCGGGGACAGCTACGAGCAGTACTTC. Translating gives CASSFSSGDSYEQYF.

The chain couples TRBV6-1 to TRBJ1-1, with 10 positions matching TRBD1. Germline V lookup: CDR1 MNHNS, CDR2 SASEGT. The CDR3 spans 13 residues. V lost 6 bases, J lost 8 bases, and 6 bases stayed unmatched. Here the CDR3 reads CASSRQGAGEAFF. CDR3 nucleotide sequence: TGTGCCAGCAGCAGACAGGGGGCCGGAGAAGCTTTCTTT.

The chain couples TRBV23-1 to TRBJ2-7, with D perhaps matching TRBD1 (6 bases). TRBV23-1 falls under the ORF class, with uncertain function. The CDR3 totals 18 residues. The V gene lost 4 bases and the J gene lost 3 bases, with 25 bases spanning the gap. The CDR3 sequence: CASSLTLGQPERCYEQYF. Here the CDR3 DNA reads TGCGCCAGCAGTCTTACGCTCGGACAGCCAGAGAGGTGCTACGAGCAGTACTTC.